This T cell receptor beta chain was identified in a study of human T cells and chemical hapten exposure. Study details: Weekly scalp doses of diphenylcyclopropenone were given to patients during the approximately 23-week study.

This clonotype was found a few times. Germline values: CDR1 MNHEY, CDR2 SMNVEV (reference sequence). The CDR3 covers 16 residues. The ends lost 5 bases at V and 1 base at J; junction bases unmatched: 6. TCRdb redid the calling of the RACE reads with MiXCR, one entry per CDR3 protein. The data hold about 84,000 distinct CDR3 sequences, with less than 14% observed a single time. The time point here: patch test 3, about 24 weeks after DPC sensitization. The treatment was: therapeutic diphenylcyclopropenone sensitization with weekly scalp DPC. At patch-test visits, sampling came before the patch test. The clonotype originates from a woman between 45 and 60 years old with alopecia areata. Some clones in this sample may be carry-over from other donors' samples. The chain is built from TRBV27 and TRBJ2-3, with TRBD2 matching 10 bases. The source material was whole blood, sampled in connection with sensitization to the hapten diphenylcyclopropenone (DPC). The CDR3 DNA sequence: TGTGCCAGCAGTCCCCGCCTAGCGGGGGGCACAGATACGCAGTATTTT. Its translation is CASSPRLAGGTDTQYF.